Listed below are T cell receptor beta chains from one sample, sequenced in a study of OX40 agonist ivuxolimab in advanced cancers. Generated by immunoSEQ multiplex PCR, the TCRdb table keeps only in-frame clones and is missing some. Of about 99,000 clones in the sample, 95% to 96% are singletons; the top ten hold 2% to 2.5%. The sequenced sample was CD4+ or CD8+ T cells sorted from blood, obtained in a trial of the OX40 agonist ivuxolimab. The source is an adult with an advanced solid tumor such as melanoma, head and neck, liver or kidney cancer. CDR3s include the opening cysteine and the closing phenylalanine or tryptophan. A D gene is named only where the DNA matches it firmly. Clone size, where shown, is once, few, many, or a class for clones that have expanded.

cdr3_aa cdr3_nt j_call v_call clone_size d_call
CASSFPTTGPPISPQHF TGTGCCAGCAGTTTCCCGACGACAGGGCCCCCCATCAGCCCCCAGCATTTT TRBJ1-5 TRBV28 . TRBD1
CASSRLTSGRANTGELFF TGCGCCAGCAGCCGGCTAACTAGCGGCCGAGCGAACACCGGGGAGCTGTTTTTT TRBJ2-2 TRBV4-1 . TRBD2
CASSQVTSGEVNTEAFF TGTGCCAGCAGCCAAGTCACGTCCGGTGAAGTGAACACTGAAGCTTTCTTT TRBJ1-1 TRBV4-2 . .
CASSRGLAGFYQETQYF TGTGCCAGCAGCCGAGGACTAGCGGGATTCTATCAAGAGACCCAGTACTTC TRBJ2-5 TRBV7-2 . TRBD2
CASSQDGTLAGGIDEQFF TGTGCCAGCAGCCAAGATGGGACCTTAGCGGGGGGTATAGATGAGCAGTTCTTC TRBJ2-1 TRBV4-2 . TRBD2
CASSSLSRQNTGELFF TGTGCCAGCAGTTCATTATCCAGGCAGAACACCGGGGAGCTGTTTTTT TRBJ2-2 TRBV28 . .
CASSSPLGGRAYEQYF TGTGCCAGCAGCTCCCCCCTGGGGGGTCGGGCCTACGAGCAGTACTTC TRBJ2-7 TRBV11-1 . .
CASSHRGSWADTQYF TGTGCCAGCAGCCACAGGGGTTCGTGGGCAGATACGCAGTATTTT TRBJ2-3 TRBV14 . .
CASSLFWASGSSYNEQFF TGTGCCAGCAGCTTATTCTGGGCTAGCGGTTCCTCCTACAATGAGCAGTTCTTC TRBJ2-1 TRBV11-2 once TRBD2
CASSGTRTGEAFF TGTGCCAGCAGTGGAACCAGAACAGGCGAAGCTTTCTTT TRBJ1-1 TRBV2 . .
CASSDRTSGGARETQYF TGTGCCAGCAGCGACCGGACTAGCGGGGGGGCCCGGGAGACCCAGTACTTC TRBJ2-5 TRBV7-9 . TRBD2
CASSVAELDTQYF TGTGCCAGCAGCGTAGCTGAACTAGATACGCAGTATTTT TRBJ2-3 TRBV9 . .
CASTPGVGKSGYTF TGTGCCAGCACCCCTGGGGTAGGAAAGAGTGGCTACACCTTC TRBJ1-2 TRBV28 . .
CASSLGRSEAFF TGTGCCAGCAGCTTAGGCAGGAGCGAAGCTTTCTTT TRBJ1-1 TRBV7-6 once .
CASSGLVAGEGEQYF TGTGCCAGCAGTGGTTTGGTAGCGGGAGAGGGCGAGCAGTACTTC TRBJ2-7 TRBV25-1 . TRBD2
CATSRDEEVSTDTQYF TGTGCCACCAGCAGAGATGAGGAGGTCAGCACAGATACGCAGTATTTT TRBJ2-3 TRBV15 . .
CASSLGMGQGYNEQFF TGTGCCAGCAGCTTGGGAATGGGACAGGGCTACAATGAGCAGTTCTTC TRBJ2-1 TRBV7-9 . TRBD1
CASSSLEQGGSSYEQYF TGTGCCAGCAGCAGCCTAGAACAGGGCGGAAGCTCCTACGAGCAGTACTTC TRBJ2-7 TRBV11-2 . .
CASSQTTGHQPQHF TGCGCCAGCAGCCAAACGACAGGGCATCAGCCCCAGCATTTT TRBJ1-5 TRBV4-1 . TRBD1
CASSEGEEETQYF TGTGCCAGCTCAGAAGGGGAGGAGGAGACCCAGTACTTC TRBJ2-5 TRBV28 . .
CASSYSTSAAYEQYF TGTGCCAGCAGTTACTCGACGAGCGCGGCCTACGAGCAGTACTTC TRBJ2-7 TRBV6-5 . .
CSVEDPGISEKLFF TGCAGCGTTGAAGATCCAGGGATCTCTGAAAAACTGTTTTTT TRBJ1-4 TRBV29-1 . .
CASPDYSGNTIYF TGTGCCAGCCCAGACTACTCTGGAAACACCATATATTTT TRBJ1-3 TRBV6-5 . .
CASSPLLNTEAFF TGTGCCAGCAGCCCTCTCCTGAACACTGAAGCTTTCTTT TRBJ1-1 TRBV7-9 . .